These 8 T cell receptor beta chains share one sample of origin, sequenced in a study of T cells in Graves' hyperthyroidism and ophthalmopathy. The TCR beta CDR3 regions underwent amplification using RNA transcripts as the source. The TCR CDR3 was amplified in a first-round RT-PCR using the HTBI primer set. TCRdb called the multiplex PCR reads again in MiXCR, with one record for every CDR3 protein. The table shows about 640,000 distinct CDR3 sequences, with about 15% occurring only once. The specimen was blood. The receptors were gathered from a woman aged 45 to 65 with Graves' ophthalmopathy.

This clonotype was seen repeatedly, ten times or more. The rearrangement uses TRBV6-1 and TRBJ1-1, with a tentative D call TRBD1 (6 bases). The CDR3 length is 13 residues. V gave up 4 bases and J gave up 3 bases, with 9 bases separating them. Germline assignment: CDR1 MNHNS and CDR2 SASEGT. DNA of the CDR3: TGTGCCAGCAGTGTACAGGGATACACTGAAGCTTTCTTT. This codes for CASSVQGYTEAFF.

This clonotype was counted at least ten times. For the CDR3, the DNA is TGTGCCAGCAGCCCCAGGGGACTAGCAGTCTTAGATACGCAGTATTTT. Translated: CASSPRGLAVLDTQYF. This sequence joins TRBV7-9 and TRBJ2-3; 9 positions match TRBD2. Germline loops: CDR1 SEHNR, CDR2 FQNEAQ (reference sequence). Trimming at V came to 5 bases and at J to 5 bases, leaving 11 bases not matched to a gene. The CDR3 covers 16 residues.

The chain links TRBV24-1 to TRBJ2-1, with 8 bases lining up with TRBD1. The CDR3 loop spans 17 amino acids. Germline V gives CDR1 KGHDR, CDR2 SFDVKD. V trimming: 4 bases; J trimming: 0 bases; junction bases outside the gene matches: 7. The CDR3 DNA reads TGTGCCACCAGTGAAAGGGACAGGCTGAGCTCCTACAATGAGCAGTTCTTC. The encoded protein is CATSERDRLSSYNEQFF.

Written as DNA, the CDR3 is TGTGCCAGCAGCCCAGGACTAGCGGCCAACAATGAGCAGTTCTTC. Translation gives CASSPGLAANNEQFF. This chain joins TRBV7-6 and TRBJ2-1; 10 nucleotides match TRBD2. The CDR3 is 15 residues long. The ends lost 5 bases at V and 5 bases at J; junction bases unmatched: 6. Germline CDR1 is SGHVS and CDR2 is FNYEAQ.

This clonotype was detected many times. This chain connects TRBV5-5 to TRBJ2-1; TRBD1 might be the D (6 bases). The CDR3 is 14 residues long. The V gene lost 0 bases and the J gene lost 7 bases, with 11 bases spanning the gap. Germline lookup yields CDR1 SGHKS and CDR2 YYEKEE (reference sequence). CDR3 region: CASSLDRVSNEQFF. The CDR3 bases are TGTGCCAGCAGCTTGGACAGGGTTTCGAATGAGCAGTTCTTC.

This clonotype was found a few times. V and J are TRBV25-1 and TRBJ2-1; 11 bases are shared with TRBD2. The CDR3 is 17 amino acids. Germline-derived CDR1 and CDR2 are MGHDK and SYGVNS. Trimming took 2 bases from V and 0 from J; bases not matched to a gene: 3. CDR3 bases: TGTGCCAGCAGTGAACGACTAGCGGGGAGCTCCTACAATGAGCAGTTCTTC. Its translation is CASSERLAGSSYNEQFF.

The chain is built from TRBV18 and TRBJ1-1, with 11 bases lining up with TRBD1. Trimming at V came to 0 bases and at J to 0 bases, leaving 6 bases not matched to a gene. Per germline, CDR1 KGHSH and CDR2 LQKENI. CDR3 length: 18 amino acids. In DNA, the CDR3 is TGTGCCAGCTCACCACCAGGGACAGGGGGTTTAATGAACACTGAAGCTTTCTTT. Translating gives CASSPPGTGGLMNTEAFF.

The chain carries TRBV7-9 and TRBJ2-1; no definite D call. With 3 bases removed from V and 0 bases from J, the gap between germline ends came to 6 bases. CDR1 is SEHNR, CDR2 FQNEAQ, per germline (reference sequence). The CDR3 totals 14 residues. The CDR3 reads CASSFLGSYNEQFF. CDR3 coding DNA: TGTGCCAGCAGCTTTCTAGGCTCCTACAATGAGCAGTTCTTC.